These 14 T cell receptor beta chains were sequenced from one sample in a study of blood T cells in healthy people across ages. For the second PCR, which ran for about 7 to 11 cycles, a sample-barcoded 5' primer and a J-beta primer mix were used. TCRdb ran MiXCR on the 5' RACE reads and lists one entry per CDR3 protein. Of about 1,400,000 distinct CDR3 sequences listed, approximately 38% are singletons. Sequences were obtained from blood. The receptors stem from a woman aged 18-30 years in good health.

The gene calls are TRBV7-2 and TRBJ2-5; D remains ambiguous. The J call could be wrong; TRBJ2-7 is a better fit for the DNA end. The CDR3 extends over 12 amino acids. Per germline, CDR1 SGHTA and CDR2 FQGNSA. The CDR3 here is CASRVGIYEQYF. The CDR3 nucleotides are TGTGCCAGCAGGGTGGGGATTTACGAGCAGTACTTC.

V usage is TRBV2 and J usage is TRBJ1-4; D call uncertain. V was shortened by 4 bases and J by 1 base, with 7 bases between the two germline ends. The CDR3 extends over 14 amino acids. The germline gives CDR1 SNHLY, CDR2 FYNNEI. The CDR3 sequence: CASSVMGTNEKLFF. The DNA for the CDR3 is TGTGCCAGCAGTGTCATGGGAACTAATGAAAAACTGTTTTTT. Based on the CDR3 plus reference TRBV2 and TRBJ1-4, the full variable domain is EPEVTQTPSHQVTQMGQEVILRCVPISNHLYFYWYRQILGQKVEFLVSFYNNEISEKSEIFDDQFSVERPDGSNFTLKIRSTKLEDSAMYFCASSVMGTNEKLFFGSGTQLSVL.

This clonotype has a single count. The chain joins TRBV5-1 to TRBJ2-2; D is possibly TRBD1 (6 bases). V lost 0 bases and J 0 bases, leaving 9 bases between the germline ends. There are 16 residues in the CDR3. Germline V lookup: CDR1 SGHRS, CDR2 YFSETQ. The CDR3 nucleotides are TGCGCCAGCAGCTTGGCAGGGGAGCCGAACACCGGGGAGCTGTTTTTT. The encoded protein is CASSLAGEPNTGELFF. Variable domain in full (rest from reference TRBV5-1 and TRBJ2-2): KAGVTQTPRYLIKTRGQQVTLSCSPISGHRSVSWYQQTPGQGLQFLFEYFSETQRNKGNFPGRFSGRQFSNSRSEMNVSTLELGDSALYLCASSLAGEPNTGELFFGEGSRLTVL.

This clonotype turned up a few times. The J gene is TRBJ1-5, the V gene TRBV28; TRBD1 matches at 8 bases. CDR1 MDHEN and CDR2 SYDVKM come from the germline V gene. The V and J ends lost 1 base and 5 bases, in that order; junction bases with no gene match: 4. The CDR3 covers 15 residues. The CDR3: CASSLFGTGDQPQHF. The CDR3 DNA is TGTGCCAGCAGTTTATTCGGGACAGGAGATCAGCCCCAGCATTTT. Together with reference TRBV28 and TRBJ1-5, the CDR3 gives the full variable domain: DVKVTQSSRYLVKRTGEKVFLECVQDMDHENMFWYRQDPGLGLRLIYFSYDVKMKEKGDIPEGYSVSREKKERFSLILESASTNQTSMYLCASSLFGTGDQPQHFGDGTRLSIL.

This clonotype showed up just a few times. The CDR3 sequence: CASSRFRDEQYF. The CDR3 region has the DNA TGCGCCAGCAGCCGATTCCGGGACGAGCAGTACTTC. The rearrangement uses TRBV5-1 and TRBJ2-7; D ambiguous. The CDR3 totals 12 residues. Trimming stripped 4 bases from V and 5 bases from J, with 10 bases between. Germline CDR1 SGHRS, CDR2 YFSETQ. Full variable domain (missing parts from reference TRBV5-1 and TRBJ2-7): KAGVTQTPRYLIKTRGQQVTLSCSPISGHRSVSWYQQTPGQGLQFLFEYFSETQRNKGNFPGRFSGRQFSNSRSEMNVSTLELGDSALYLCASSRFRDEQYFGPGTRLTVT.

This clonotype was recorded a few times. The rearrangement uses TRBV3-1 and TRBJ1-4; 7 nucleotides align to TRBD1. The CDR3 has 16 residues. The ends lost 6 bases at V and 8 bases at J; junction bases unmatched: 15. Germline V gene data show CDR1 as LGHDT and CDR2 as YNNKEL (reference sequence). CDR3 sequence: CASSRTKIAQGEKLFF. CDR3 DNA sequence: TGTGCCAGCAGTCGGACTAAGATCGCACAGGGGGAAAAACTGTTTTTT.

The CDR3 nucleotides are TGCAGTGCTATAGCAAAGAGTGCCGTTCGCACAGATACGCAGTATTTT. Its protein product is CSAIAKSAVRTDTQYF. This chain joins TRBV20-1 and TRBJ2-3; D gene unclear. V was cut by 4 bases and J by 1 base, with 18 bases left in between. CDR1 and CDR2 from the germline V gene are DFQATT and SNEGSKA (reference sequence). This CDR3 region has 16 residues.

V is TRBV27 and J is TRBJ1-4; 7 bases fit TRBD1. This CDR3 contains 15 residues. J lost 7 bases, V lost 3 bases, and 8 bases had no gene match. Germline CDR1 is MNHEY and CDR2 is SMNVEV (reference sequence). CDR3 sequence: CASSFIGTDAEKLFF. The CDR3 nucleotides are TGTGCCAGCAGTTTCATCGGGACAGATGCTGAAAAACTGTTTTTT.

CDR3 loop: CASSSDLSGRTYNEQFF. The CDR3 DNA reads TGTGCCAGCAGCTCGGACCTTAGCGGGAGAACTTACAATGAGCAGTTCTTC. The chain couples TRBV7-9 to TRBJ2-1; 9 bases align to TRBD2. The CDR3 consists of 17 residues. V lost 4 bases to trimming and J lost 4 bases; unmatched junction nucleotides: 11. Looked up from germline, CDR1 is SEHNR and CDR2 is FQNEAQ (reference sequence).

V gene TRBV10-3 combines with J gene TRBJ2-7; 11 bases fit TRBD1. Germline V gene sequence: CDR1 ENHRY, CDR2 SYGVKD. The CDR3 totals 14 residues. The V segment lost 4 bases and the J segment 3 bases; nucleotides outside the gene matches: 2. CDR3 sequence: CAISAGTGGYEQYF. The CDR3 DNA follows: TGTGCCATCAGTGCCGGGACAGGGGGCTACGAGCAGTACTTC.

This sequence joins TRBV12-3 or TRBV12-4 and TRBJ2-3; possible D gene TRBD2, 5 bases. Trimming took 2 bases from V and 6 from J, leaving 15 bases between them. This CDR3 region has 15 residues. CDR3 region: CASSLIRRGGDTQYF. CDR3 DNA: TGTGCCAGCAGTTTAATAAGGCGCGGCGGGGATACGCAGTATTTT.

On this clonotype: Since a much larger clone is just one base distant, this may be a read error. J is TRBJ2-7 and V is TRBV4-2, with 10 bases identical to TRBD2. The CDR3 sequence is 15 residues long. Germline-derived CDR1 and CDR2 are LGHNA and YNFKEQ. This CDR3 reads CANSQGASGRNEQYF. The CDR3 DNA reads TGTGCCAACAGCCAAGGTGCTAGCGGGAGAAACGAGCAGTACTTC.

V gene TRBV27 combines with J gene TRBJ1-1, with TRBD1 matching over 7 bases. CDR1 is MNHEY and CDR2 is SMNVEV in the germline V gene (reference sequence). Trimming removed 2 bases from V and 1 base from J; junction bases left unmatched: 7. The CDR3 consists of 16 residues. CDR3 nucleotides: TGTGCCAGCAGTTTAACCCAGACAGGGCGGAACACTGAAGCTTTCTTT. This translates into CASSLTQTGRNTEAFF.

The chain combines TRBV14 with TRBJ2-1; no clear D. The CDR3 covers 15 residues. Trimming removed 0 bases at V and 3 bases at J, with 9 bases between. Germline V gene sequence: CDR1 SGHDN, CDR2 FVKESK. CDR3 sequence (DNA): TGTGCCAGCAGCCAAGACCATGTCAGCTACAATGAGCAGTTCTTC. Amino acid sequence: CASSQDHVSYNEQFF.